The clone carrying this T cell receptor (beta chain) was picked up a small number of times. V was pared by 5 bases and J by 7 bases, with 20 bases between. Germline values: CDR1 GTSNPN, CDR2 SVGIG (reference sequence). The CDR3 length is 15 residues. The source of the sample is a study of T cells in tumors after PD-1 blockade. Study-level background: Excluded were patients with checkpoint blockade, immunosuppressants, or radiotherapy or other anti-cancer therapy within 4 weeks. Either cemiplimab 350 mg every 2 weeks or pembrolizumab 200 mg every 3 weeks was given. A subset received ongoing vismodegib 150 mg daily alongside anti-PD-1 therapy.

Template: tumor biopsy or peripheral blood genomic DNA, roughly 550-6,500 ng per sample. This table comes from immunoSEQ multiplex PCR, and its TCRdb copy is limited to in-frame clones, with some not included. The table records around 49,000 clones, approximately 84% of them present only once. The clonotype originates from a human donor with basal cell carcinoma. The V call is TRBV30, the J call TRBJ1-4; D may be TRBD1 (5 bases). Sequences were derived from PBMCs, sampled before anti-PD-1 treatment. For the CDR3, the DNA is TGTGCCTGGGTTTTGGCCGGGACGGGGAGTGAAAAACTGTTTTTT. Protein: CAWVLAGTGSEKLFF.